This record concerns one T cell receptor beta chain sequence. Its antigen is undetermined. This record belongs to a study of T cell responses to AZD1222 COVID-19 vaccine. Study-wide results and limits: Repertoires were collected only later (after the peak T cell response had occurred).

The CDR3 is 15 residues long. Trimming removed 4 bases from V and 5 bases from J, with 17 bases in between. CDR1 MDHEN and CDR2 SYDVKM come from the germline V gene. Using immunoSEQ multiplex PCR, the repertoire was profiled, and TCRdb retains in-frame clones only, with some absent. Among roughly 180,000 clones listed, just under 95% were seen once. The J gene is TRBJ1-1, the V gene TRBV28, with D possibly matching TRBD1 (5 bases). The sample here was peripheral blood, taken 28 days after the second dose of the MenACWY control vaccine. This sequence originates from an adult who received the MenACWY meningococcal vaccine as a control. CDR3 nucleotide sequence: TGTGCCAGCAGTTCCCCTCTGGGGGTGGGAACTGAAGCTTTCTTT. It specifies CASSSPLGVGTEAFF.